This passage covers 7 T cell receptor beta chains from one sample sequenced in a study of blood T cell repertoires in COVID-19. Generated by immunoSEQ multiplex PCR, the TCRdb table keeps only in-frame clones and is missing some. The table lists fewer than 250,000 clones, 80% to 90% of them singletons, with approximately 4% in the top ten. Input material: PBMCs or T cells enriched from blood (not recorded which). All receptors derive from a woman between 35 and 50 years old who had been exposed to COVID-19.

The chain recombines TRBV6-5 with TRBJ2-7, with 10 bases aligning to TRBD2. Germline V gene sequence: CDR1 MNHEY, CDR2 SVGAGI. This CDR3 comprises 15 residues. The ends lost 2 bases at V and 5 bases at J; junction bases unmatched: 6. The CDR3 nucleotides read TGTGCCAGCAGTTACCCTAGCGGGGGATTCCACGAGCAGTACTTC. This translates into CASSYPSGGFHEQYF.

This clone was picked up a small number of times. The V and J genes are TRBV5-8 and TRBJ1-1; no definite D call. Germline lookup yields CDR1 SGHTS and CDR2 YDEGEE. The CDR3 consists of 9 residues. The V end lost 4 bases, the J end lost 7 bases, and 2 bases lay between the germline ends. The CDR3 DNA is TGTGCCAGCAGCCGTGAAGCTTTCTTT. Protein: CASSREAFF.

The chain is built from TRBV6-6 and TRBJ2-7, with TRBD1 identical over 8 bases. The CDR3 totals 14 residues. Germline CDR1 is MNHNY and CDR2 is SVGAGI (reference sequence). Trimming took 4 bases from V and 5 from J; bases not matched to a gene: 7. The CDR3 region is CASSSSGQGHEQYF. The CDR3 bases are TGTGCCAGCAGTTCCTCAGGACAGGGTCACGAGCAGTACTTC.

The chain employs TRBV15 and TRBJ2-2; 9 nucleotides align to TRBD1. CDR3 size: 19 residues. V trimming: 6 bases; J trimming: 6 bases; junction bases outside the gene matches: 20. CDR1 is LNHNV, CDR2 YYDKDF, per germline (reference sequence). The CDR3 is CATRDQGGPGQGTAGELFF. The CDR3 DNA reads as TGTGCCACCAGGGACCAGGGGGGCCCGGGACAGGGAACGGCCGGGGAGCTGTTTTTT. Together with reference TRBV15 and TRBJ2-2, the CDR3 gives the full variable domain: DAMVIQNPRYQVTQFGKPVTLSCSQTLNHNVMYWYQQKSSQAPKLLFHYYDKDFNNEADTPDNFQSRRPNTSFCFLDIRSPGLGDTAMYLCATRDQGGPGQGTAGELFFGEGSRLTVL.

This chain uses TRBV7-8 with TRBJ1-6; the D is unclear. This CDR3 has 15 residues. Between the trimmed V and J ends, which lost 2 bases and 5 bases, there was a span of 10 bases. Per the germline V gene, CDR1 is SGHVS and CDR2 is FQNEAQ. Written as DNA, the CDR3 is TGTGCCAGCAGCTTACTATCGGTTAATAATTCACCCCTCCACTTT. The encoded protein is CASSLLSVNNSPLHF.

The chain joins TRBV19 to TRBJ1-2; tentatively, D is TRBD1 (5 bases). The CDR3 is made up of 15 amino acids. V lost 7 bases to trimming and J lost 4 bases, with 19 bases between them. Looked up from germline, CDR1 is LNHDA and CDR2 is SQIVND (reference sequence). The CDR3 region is CASTKDTQGIYGYTF. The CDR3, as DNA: TGTGCCAGTACCAAGGACACCCAGGGCATCTATGGCTACACCTTC.

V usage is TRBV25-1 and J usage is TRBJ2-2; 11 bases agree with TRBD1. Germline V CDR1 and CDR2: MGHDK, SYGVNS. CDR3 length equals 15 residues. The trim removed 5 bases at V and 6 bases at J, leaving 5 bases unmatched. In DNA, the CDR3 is TGTGCCAGCAGTTACCGGGACAGGGGGTCCGGGGAGCTGTTTTTT. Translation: CASSYRDRGSGELFF. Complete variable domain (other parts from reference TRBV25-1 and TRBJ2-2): EADIYQTPRYLVIGTGKKITLECSQTMGHDKMYWYQQDPGMELHLIHYSYGVNSTEKGDLSSESTVSRIRTEHFPLTLESARPSHTSQYLCASSYRDRGSGELFFGEGSRLTVL.